Sequencing of this T cell receptor beta chain was carried out in a study of a mutant IDH1 vaccine in newly diagnosed glioma (dated by TCRdb to the early 2020s). Describing the broader study: Eight vaccinations were administered to patients in weeks 1, 3, 5, 7, 11, 15, 19 and 23, corresponding to visits V03 through V10. In the chemotherapy-containing groups, vaccination started alongside temozolomide cycles, whereas in patients who had radiotherapy alone it started 4-6 weeks after radiotherapy. Six visits were used for peripheral blood collection: V03 (baseline), V05, V07, V10, V12 and V13. Longitudinal TCRB deep sequencing was done for fewer than 30 treated patients, wherever samples were available for exploratory analyses. Of the roughly 32 treated patients, 62.5% were male and about 40% were female, and a mean age of roughly 41 years was recorded. Before enrollment, patients had received standard therapy of radiotherapy alone, temozolomide alone, or radiochemotherapy with temozolomide; most received the combination. The paper as a whole reports these results and caveats: Selection of PBMC samples for TCRB deep sequencing was based on availability. The authors noted that analyses of patient blood samples could not be reproduced because of sample limitations. Immune responses induced by the vaccine were seen in around 93% of patients across multiple MHC alleles. Pseudoprogression seemed to be unrelated to changes in the top peripheral T cell clonotypes found by TCRB sequencing.

As to this clone: Its antigen is still unknown. Base qualities are missing; no much larger clone stands one base away.

The time point label here, explained by the study, means: week 11, during vaccination. Every vaccine dose consisted of 300 ug of a 20-mer mutant IDH1 peptide in Montanide, administered subcutaneously together with topical imiquimod. The donors had newly diagnosed IDH1-mutant astrocytomas of WHO grade 3 or 4 that showed loss of nuclear ATRX. The samples were drawn from NOA16, a multicentre, single-arm, open-label phase I trial in Germany that tested a mutant IDH1 peptide vaccine in humans for the first time. The DNeasy Blood and Tissue Kit was used to extract genomic DNA from EDTA blood for TCRB sequencing. Library method: the immunoSEQ multiplex PCR assay. Rearranged TCR beta chain sequences were amplified with the hsTCRB Kit following the manufacturer's protocol. Sequencing of TCRB libraries was carried out on an Illumina MiSeq. The source study handled its data this way. The kit vendor's proprietary platform handled demultiplexing, trimming and gene mapping. Here the immuneACCESS table is served through TCRdb, limited to in-frame sequences with V and J called. Missing clones are a known gap in these copies; in checked studies unresolved V genes cover under half, and the rest lacks a known reason. V, J and clone size are taken as reported in that table, and D and trimming were inferred from the DNA itself. The sample table lists some 120,000 clones, around 80% of them with a count of one. Of the sample, under 5.5% falls within the top ten clones.

This clonotype was obtained from a man aged 40-49 years with glioma. The material sequenced was PBMCs, taken from a glioma patient whose treatment included an IDH1 peptide vaccine.

The base sequence is TGTGCCAGCAGCTTCGGGTCGGCTGGAAACACCATATATTTT. Its translation is CASSFGSAGNTIYF. The sequence links TRBV5-4 to TRBJ1-3; no D gene is confidently identified. Trimming costs V 2 bases and J 2 bases, and their ends lie 8 bases apart. Based on the germline V gene (reference sequence), the CDR1 and CDR2 sequences are SGHNT and YYREEE. The CDR3, from cysteine to phenylalanine, totals 14 residues. Only the CDR3 region is kept as DNA, spanning 42 bases read in frame from base 1.